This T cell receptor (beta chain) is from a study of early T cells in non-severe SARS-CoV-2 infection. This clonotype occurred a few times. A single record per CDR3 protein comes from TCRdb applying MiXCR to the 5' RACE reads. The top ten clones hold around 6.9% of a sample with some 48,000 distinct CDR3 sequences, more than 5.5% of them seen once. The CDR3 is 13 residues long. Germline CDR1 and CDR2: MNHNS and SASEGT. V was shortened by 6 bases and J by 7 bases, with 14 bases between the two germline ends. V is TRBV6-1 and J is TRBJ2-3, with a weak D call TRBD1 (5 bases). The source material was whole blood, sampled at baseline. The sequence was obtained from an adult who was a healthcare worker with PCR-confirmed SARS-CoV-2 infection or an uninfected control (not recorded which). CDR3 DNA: TGTGCCAGCAGGGCTACAGGATCATATACGCAGTATTTT. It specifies CASRATGSYTQYF.